This is a list of T cell receptor beta chains from one sample in a study of shared clonotypes between healthy human individuals. Assay used: immunoSEQ multiplex PCR; TCRdb lists only in-frame clones, some missing. Among some 660,000 clones listed, less than 80% were seen once. Sequenced input: memory CD4+ T cells sorted from blood. These receptors were collected from a woman aged 25 to 39 in good health. Each CDR3 is given without its conserved first and last residue. A D gene is named only where the DNA matches it firmly. Clone size appears in some rows only: once, few, many, or a class for an expanded clone.

J | size | V | length | D | CDR3
TRBJ2-7 | many | TRBV19 | 13 | TRBD2 | ASSVGLAAPYEQY
TRBJ1-1 | - | TRBV5-1 | 13 | TRBD1 | ASSLGGTGISEAF
TRBJ1-1 | - | TRBV11-2 | 12 | - | ASRSIRQRTEAF
TRBJ1-3 | - | TRBV9 | 14 | - | ASSAGHPRAGNTIY
TRBJ1-1 | few | TRBV28 | 13 | - | ASQSHTATNTEAF
TRBJ1-2 | - | TRBV11-2 | 10 | - | ASSFLGYGYT
TRBJ1-1 | few | TRBV5-1 | 12 | TRBD1 | ASSMGTGGTEAF
TRBJ1-5 | - | TRBV6-5 | 13 | - | ASSPGRGYNQPQH
TRBJ1-6 | once | TRBV6-5 | 13 | - | ASSIVGAANSPLH
TRBJ2-3 | - | TRBV4-1 | 16 | - | ASSQDRGAEANTDTQY
TRBJ2-7 | - | TRBV28 | 13 | - | ASRGQRSYSYEQY
TRBJ2-1 | - | TRBV4-1 | 15 | - | ASSQGLRTGVYNEQF
TRBJ2-7 | - | TRBV6-5 | 13 | TRBD2 | ASIPTLAGSYEQY
TRBJ2-2 | - | TRBV5-1 | 11 | - | ASSSSVTGELF
TRBJ1-5 | - | TRBV25-1 | 13 | TRBD1 | ASSASTGGNQPQH
TRBJ2-7 | - | TRBV19 | 17 | - | ASSISSDRRIVADYEQY
TRBJ2-5 | once | TRBV5-6 | 15 | - | ASSLKRTRDLQETQY
TRBJ1-1 | - | TRBV5-4 | 11 | - | ASSFPGATEAF
TRBJ2-7 | once | TRBV10-3 | 13 | - | AISESVESSYEQY
TRBJ1-3 | - | TRBV5-1 | 14 | - | ASSLGPTTSGNTIY
TRBJ2-5 | - | TRBV18 | 10 | - | ASSPPGETQY
TRBJ2-7 | - | TRBV19 | 12 | TRBD1 | ASTGRDRGYEQY
TRBJ2-1 | - | TRBV14 | 11 | TRBD2 | ASSVSGGNEQF
TRBJ2-5 | few | TRBV5-1 | 8 | - | ASKQETQY
TRBJ1-2 | - | TRBV30 | 13 | - | AWLPTPQPADGYT
TRBJ2-1 | - | TRBV5-1 | 13 | TRBD1 | ASSFDRGSYNEQF
TRBJ1-1 | - | TRBV28 | 9 | - | ASSLRAEAF
TRBJ2-1 | - | TRBV29-1 | 11 | - | SVGSGEDNEQF
TRBJ1-1 | - | TRBV9 | 13 | - | ASSNNRVLNTEAF
TRBJ2-5 | - | TRBV25-1 | 12 | - | ASSENRVGETQY
TRBJ1-5 | - | TRBV5-6 | 10 | - | ACSFRAQPQH
TRBJ1-4 | few | TRBV7-2 | 11 | - | ASSFGTIEKLF
TRBJ2-3 | - | TRBV11-2 | 13 | - | ASSRLGSSTDTQY
TRBJ2-5 | few | TRBV7-9 | 15 | - | ASSLLGVKPTEETQY
TRBJ1-1 | - | TRBV5-4 | 12 | - | ASRRGTQNTEAF
TRBJ2-7 | once | TRBV7-6 | 11 | - | ASSLYRGNEQY
TRBJ2-2 | - | TRBV19 | 15 | - | ASNPGGGLLSTGELF
TRBJ2-4 | - | TRBV7-9 | 13 | - | ASSYTGEGWNIQY
TRBJ1-4 | - | TRBV6-1 | 15 | TRBD1 | ASSEISMGTGFEKLF